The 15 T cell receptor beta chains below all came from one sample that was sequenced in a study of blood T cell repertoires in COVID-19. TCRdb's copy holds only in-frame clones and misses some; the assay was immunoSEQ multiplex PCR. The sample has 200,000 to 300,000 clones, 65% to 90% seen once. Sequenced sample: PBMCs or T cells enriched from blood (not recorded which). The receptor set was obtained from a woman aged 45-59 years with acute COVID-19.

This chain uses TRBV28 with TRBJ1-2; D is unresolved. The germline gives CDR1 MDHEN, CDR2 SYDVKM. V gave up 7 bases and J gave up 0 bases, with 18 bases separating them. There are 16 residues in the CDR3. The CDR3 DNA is TGTGCCAGCAAAGCTAACCGGAGGGAAACTAACTATGGCTACACCTTC. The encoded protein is CASKANRRETNYGYTF.

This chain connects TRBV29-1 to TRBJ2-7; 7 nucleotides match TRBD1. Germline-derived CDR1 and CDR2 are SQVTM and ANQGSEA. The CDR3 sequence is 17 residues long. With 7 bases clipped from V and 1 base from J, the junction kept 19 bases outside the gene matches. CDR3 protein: CSANAKGQPGGSYEQYF. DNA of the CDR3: TGCAGCGCGAACGCCAAGGGACAGCCCGGCGGTTCCTACGAGCAGTACTTC.

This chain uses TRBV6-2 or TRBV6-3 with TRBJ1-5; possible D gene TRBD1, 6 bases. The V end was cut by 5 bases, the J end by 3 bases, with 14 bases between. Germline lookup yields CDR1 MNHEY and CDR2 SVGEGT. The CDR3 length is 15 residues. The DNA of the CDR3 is TGTGCCAGCAGTCTAGGGGGTGCCTACAATCAGCCCCAGCATTTT. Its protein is CASSLGGAYNQPQHF.

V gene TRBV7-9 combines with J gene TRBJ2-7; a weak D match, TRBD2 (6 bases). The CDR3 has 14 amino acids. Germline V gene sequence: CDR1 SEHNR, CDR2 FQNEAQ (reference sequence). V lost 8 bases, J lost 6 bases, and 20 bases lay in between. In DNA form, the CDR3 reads TGTGCCAGCCGCCCCACGGGGGAAGGGGCCGAGCAGTACTTC. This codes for CASRPTGEGAEQYF.

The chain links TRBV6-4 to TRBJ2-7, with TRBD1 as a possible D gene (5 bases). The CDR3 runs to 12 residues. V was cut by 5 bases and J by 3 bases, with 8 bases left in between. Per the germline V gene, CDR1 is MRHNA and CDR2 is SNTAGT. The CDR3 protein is CASSRQFYEQYF. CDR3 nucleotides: TGTGCCAGCAGTAGACAGTTCTACGAGCAGTACTTC.

The CDR3 loop is CASSQASQGVYEQYF. The CDR3 nucleotides read TGCGCCAGCAGCCAAGCGTCACAGGGGGTCTACGAGCAGTACTTC. The chain is built from TRBV4-1 and TRBJ2-7; TRBD1 matches 8 bases. V trimming: 1 base; J trimming: 3 bases; junction bases outside the gene matches: 5. The germline V gene has CDR1 MGHRA and CDR2 YSYEKL. This CDR3 contains 15 residues.

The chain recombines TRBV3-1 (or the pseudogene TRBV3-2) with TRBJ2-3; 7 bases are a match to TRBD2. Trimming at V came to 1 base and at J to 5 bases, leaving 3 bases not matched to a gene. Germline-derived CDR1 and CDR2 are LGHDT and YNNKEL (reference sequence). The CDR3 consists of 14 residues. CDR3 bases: TGTGCCAGCAGCCAAGTGGGGGGGGAAGATACGCAGTATTTT. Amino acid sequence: CASSQVGGEDTQYF.

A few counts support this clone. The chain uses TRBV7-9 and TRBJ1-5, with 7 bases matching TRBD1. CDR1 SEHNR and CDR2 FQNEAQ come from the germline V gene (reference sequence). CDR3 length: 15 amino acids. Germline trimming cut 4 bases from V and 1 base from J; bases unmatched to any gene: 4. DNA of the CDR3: TGTGCCAGCAGCTCACAGGGGAAAAGCAATCAGCCCCAGCATTTT. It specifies CASSSQGKSNQPQHF.

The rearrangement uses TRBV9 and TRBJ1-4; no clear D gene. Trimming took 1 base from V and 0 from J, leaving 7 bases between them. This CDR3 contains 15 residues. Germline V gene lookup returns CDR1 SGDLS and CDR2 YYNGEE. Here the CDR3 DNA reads TGTGCCAGCAGCGTATCACTTTCAACTAATGAAAAACTGTTTTTT. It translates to CASSVSLSTNEKLFF.

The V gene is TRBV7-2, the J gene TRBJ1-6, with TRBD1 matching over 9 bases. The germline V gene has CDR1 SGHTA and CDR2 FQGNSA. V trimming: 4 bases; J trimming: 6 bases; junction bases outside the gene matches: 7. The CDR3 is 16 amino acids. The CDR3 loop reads CASSSPGQGSNSPLHF. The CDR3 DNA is TGTGCCAGCAGCTCGCCGGGACAGGGCTCTAATTCACCCCTCCACTTT.

DNA for the CDR3: TGTGCCAGTAGTATCGCAGAAGCCTACGAGCAGTACTTC. Its translation is CASSIAEAYEQYF. The V call is TRBV19, the J call TRBJ2-7; D call uncertain. The CDR3 runs to 13 residues. Germline V gene data show CDR1 as LNHDA and CDR2 as SQIVND (reference sequence). V lost 3 bases and J lost 2, with 8 bases in between.

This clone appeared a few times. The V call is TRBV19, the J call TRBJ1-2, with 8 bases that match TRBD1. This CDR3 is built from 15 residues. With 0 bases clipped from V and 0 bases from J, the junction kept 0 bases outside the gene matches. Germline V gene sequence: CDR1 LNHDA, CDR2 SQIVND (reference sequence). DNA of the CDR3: TGTGCCAGTAGTATAGAACAGGGGGCTAACTATGGCTACACCTTC. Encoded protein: CASSIEQGANYGYTF. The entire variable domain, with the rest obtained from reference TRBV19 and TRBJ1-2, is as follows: DGGITQSPKYLFRKEGQNVTLSCEQNLNHDAMYWYRQDPGQGLRLIYYSQIVNDFQKGDIAEGYSVSREKKESFPLTVTSAQKNPTAFYLCASSIEQGANYGYTFGSGTRLTVV.

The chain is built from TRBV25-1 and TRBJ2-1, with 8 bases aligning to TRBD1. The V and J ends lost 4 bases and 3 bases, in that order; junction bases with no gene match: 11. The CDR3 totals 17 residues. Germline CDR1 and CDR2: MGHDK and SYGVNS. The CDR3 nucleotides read TGTGCCAGCAGTGCTCGGACAGGGAAAAACTTCTACAATGAGCAGTTCTTC. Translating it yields CASSARTGKNFYNEQFF.

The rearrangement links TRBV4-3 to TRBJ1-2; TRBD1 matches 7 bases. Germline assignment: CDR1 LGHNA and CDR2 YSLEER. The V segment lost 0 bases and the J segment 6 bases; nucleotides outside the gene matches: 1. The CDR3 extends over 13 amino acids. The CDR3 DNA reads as TGCGCCAGCAGCCAAGACAGGGGGGATGGCTACACCTTC. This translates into CASSQDRGDGYTF.

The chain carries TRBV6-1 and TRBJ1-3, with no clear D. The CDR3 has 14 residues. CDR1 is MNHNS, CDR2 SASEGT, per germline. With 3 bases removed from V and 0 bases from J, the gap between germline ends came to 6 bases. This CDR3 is CASSEEVSGNTIYF. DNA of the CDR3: TGTGCCAGCAGTGAGGAGGTCTCTGGAAACACCATATATTTT.